The 2 T cell receptor beta chains presented below share a single source sample, sequenced in a study of cytotoxic CD8 clonotypes in ibrutinib-treated CLL. Sequenced by immunoSEQ multiplex PCR; TCRdb stores in-frame clones only, minus some. The table has around 150,000 clones, 88% seen once. Sequencing was performed on PBMCs, taken at disease progression, from a patient treated with ibrutinib. The receptors here all came from a human donor with chronic lymphocytic leukemia.

The gene calls are TRBV5-6 and TRBJ1-1, with D possibly matching TRBD1 (5 bases). CDR3 length: 16 amino acids. V gave up 3 bases and J gave up 3 bases, with 18 bases separating them. The germline V gene has CDR1 SGHDT and CDR2 YYEEEE. The DNA of the CDR3 is TGTGCCAGCAGCTCCGGGACGGCTGGTGGGGACACTGAAGCTTTCTTT. Protein product: CASSSGTAGGDTEAFF.

This rearrangement joins TRBV25-1 to TRBJ1-5; D may be TRBD1 (6 bases). The V end was cut by 4 bases, the J end by 3 bases, with 10 bases between. The length of the CDR3 is 14 residues. The germline CDR1 and CDR2 sequences are MGHDK and SYGVNS. CDR3 in amino acids: CASSGSGVNQPQHF. The CDR3 DNA reads TGTGCCAGCAGTGGATCAGGGGTCAATCAGCCCCAGCATTTT.